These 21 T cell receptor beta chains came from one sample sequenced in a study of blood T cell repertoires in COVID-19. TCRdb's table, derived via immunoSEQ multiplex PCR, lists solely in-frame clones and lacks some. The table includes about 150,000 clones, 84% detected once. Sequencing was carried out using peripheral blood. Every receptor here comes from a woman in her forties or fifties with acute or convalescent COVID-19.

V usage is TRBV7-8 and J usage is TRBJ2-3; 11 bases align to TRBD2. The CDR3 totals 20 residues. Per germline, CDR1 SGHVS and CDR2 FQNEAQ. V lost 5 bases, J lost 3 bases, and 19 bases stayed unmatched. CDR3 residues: CASSLRGAPASGGMTDTQYF. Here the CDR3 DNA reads TGTGCCAGCAGCCTCCGAGGCGCTCCTGCTAGCGGGGGGATGACAGATACGCAGTATTTT.

CDR3 DNA sequence: TGCGCCAGCAGCCAAGGGCCCTCACCCCTCCACTTT. It yields the protein CASSQGPSPLHF. V gene TRBV4-3 combines with J gene TRBJ1-6; D unresolved. The CDR3 has 12 residues. The germline V gene encodes CDR1 LGHNA and CDR2 YSLEER. V shed 1 base and J shed 10 bases, with 5 bases lying between them.

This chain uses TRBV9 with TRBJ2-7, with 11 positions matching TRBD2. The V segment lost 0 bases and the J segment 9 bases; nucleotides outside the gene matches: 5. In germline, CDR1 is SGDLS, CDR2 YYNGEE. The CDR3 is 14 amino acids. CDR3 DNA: TGTGCCAGCAGCGTAGGGCTAGCGGGGGGCGGGCAGTACTTC. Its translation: CASSVGLAGGGQYF.

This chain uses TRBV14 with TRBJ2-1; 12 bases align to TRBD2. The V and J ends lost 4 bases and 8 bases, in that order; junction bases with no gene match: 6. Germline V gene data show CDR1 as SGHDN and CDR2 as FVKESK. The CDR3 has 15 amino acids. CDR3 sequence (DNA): TGTGCCAGCAGCCCGCTAGCGGGAGGGCCCTATGAGCAGTTCTTC. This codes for CASSPLAGGPYEQFF.

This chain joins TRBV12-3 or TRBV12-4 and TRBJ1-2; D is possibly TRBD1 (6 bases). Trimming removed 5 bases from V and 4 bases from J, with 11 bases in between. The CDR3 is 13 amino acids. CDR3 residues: CASSIGQFYGYTF. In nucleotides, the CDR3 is TGTGCCAGCAGTATCGGACAGTTCTATGGCTACACCTTC.

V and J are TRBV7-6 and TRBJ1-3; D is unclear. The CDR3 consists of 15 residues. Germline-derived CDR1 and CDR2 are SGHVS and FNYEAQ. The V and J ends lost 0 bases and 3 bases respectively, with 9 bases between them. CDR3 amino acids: CASSLAGLIGNTIYF. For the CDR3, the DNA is TGTGCCAGCAGCTTAGCCGGACTTATTGGAAACACCATATATTTT.

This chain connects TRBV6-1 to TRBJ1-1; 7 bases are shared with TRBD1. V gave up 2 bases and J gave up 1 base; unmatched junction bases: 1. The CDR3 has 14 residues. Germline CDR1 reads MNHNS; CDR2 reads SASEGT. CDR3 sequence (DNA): TGTGCCAGCAGTGAAAGGACAGGGAACACTGAAGCTTTCTTT. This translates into CASSERTGNTEAFF.

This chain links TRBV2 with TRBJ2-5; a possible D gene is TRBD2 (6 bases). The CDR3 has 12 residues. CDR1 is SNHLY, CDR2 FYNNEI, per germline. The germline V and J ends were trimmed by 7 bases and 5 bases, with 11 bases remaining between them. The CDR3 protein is CASNWGVETQYF. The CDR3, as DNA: TGTGCCAGCAACTGGGGGGTCGAGACCCAGTACTTC.

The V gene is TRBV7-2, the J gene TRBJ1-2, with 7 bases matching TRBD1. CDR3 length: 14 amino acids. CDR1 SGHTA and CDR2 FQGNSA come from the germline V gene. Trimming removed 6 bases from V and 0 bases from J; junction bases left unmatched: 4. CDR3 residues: CASRLTGANYGYTF. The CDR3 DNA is TGTGCCAGCAGGTTAACAGGGGCTAACTATGGCTACACCTTC.

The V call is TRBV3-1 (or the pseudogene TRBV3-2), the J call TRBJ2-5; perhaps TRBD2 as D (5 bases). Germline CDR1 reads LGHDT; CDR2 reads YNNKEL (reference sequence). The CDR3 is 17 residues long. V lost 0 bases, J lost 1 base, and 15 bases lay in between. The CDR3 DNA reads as TGTGCCAGCAGCCAAGATTCCCAAACTAGTCCCCAAGAGACCCAGTACTTC. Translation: CASSQDSQTSPQETQYF.

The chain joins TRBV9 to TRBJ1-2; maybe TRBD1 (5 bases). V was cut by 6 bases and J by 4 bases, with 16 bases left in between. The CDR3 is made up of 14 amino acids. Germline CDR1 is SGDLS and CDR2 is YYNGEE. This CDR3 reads CASTASRRAYGYTF. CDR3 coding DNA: TGTGCCAGCACGGCGTCCCGCAGGGCCTATGGCTACACCTTC. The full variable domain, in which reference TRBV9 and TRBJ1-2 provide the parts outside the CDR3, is DSGVTQTPKHLITATGQRVTLRCSPRSGDLSVYWYQQSLDQGLQFLIQYYNGEERAKGNILERFSAQQFPDLHSELNLSSLELGDSALYFCASTASRRAYGYTFGSGTRLTVV.

The CDR3 bases are TGTGCCAGCAGTAACCGGGACACGTCGAGCGCTGAAGCTTTCTTT. This sequence encodes CASSNRDTSSAEAFF. The chain combines TRBV6-6 with TRBJ1-1; a possible D gene is TRBD1 (6 bases). This CDR3 has 15 residues. The germline CDR1 and CDR2 sequences are MNHNY and SVGAGI (reference sequence). V dropped 5 bases and J dropped 6 bases, with 19 bases sitting between them.

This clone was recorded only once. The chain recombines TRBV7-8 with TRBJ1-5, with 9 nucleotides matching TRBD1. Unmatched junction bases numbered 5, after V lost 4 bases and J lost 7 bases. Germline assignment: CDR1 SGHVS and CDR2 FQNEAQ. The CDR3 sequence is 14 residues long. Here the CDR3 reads CASSSDRGGQPQHF. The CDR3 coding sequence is TGTGCCAGCAGCTCGGACAGGGGAGGACAGCCCCAGCATTTT. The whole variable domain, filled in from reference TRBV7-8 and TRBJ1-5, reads GAGVSQSPRYKVAKRGQDVALRCDPISGHVSLFWYQQALGQGPEFLTYFQNEAQLDKSGLPSDRFFAERPEGSVSTLKIQRTQQEDSAVYLCASSSDRGGQPQHFGDGTRLSIL.

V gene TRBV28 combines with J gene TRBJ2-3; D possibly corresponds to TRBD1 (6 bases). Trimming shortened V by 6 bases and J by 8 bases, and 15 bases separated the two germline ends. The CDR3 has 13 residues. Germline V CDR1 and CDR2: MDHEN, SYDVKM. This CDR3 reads CASRSGAPATQYF. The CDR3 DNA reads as TGTGCCAGCAGATCAGGGGCTCCAGCTACGCAGTATTTT.

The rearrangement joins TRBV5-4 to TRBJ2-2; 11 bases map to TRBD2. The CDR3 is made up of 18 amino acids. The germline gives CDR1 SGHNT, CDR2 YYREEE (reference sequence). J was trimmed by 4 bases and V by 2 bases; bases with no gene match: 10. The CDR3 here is CASSFGGTGTSGTGELFF. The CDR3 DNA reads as TGTGCCAGCAGCTTTGGGGGGACCGGGACTAGCGGCACCGGGGAGCTGTTTTTT.

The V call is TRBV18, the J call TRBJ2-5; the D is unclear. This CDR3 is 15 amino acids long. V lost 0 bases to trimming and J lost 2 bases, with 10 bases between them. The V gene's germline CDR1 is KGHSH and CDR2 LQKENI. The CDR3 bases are TGTGCCAGCTCACCACCGAGCAAACAGCAAGAGACCCAGTACTTC. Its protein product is CASSPPSKQQETQYF.

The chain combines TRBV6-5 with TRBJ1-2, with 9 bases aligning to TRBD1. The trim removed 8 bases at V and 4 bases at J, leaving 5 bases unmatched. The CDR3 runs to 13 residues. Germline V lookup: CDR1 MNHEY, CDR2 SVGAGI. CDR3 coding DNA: TGTGCCAGCCGGGACAGGGAAAGCTATGGCTACACCTTC. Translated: CASRDRESYGYTF.

The CDR3 region has the DNA TGCGCCAGCAGCCTCGGACAGGGAGGGCAGAACACTGAAGCTTTCTTT. As protein: CASSLGQGGQNTEAFF. This chain uses TRBV5-1 with TRBJ1-1; 8 bases map to TRBD1. J lost 1 base, V lost 4 bases, and 9 bases had no gene match. There are 16 residues in the CDR3. Germline V gives CDR1 SGHRS, CDR2 YFSETQ.

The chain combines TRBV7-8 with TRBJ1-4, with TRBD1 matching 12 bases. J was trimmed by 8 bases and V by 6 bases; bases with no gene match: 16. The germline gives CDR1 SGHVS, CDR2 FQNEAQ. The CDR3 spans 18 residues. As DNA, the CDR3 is TGTGCCAGCAGTTTCCGGGACAGGGGGCGCATAGTAGGCGAAAAACTGTTTTTT. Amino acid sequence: CASSFRDRGRIVGEKLFF.

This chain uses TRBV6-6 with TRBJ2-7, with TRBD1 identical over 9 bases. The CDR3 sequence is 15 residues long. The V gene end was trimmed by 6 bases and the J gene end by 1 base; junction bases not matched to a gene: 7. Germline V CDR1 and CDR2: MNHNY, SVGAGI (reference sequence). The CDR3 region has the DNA TGTGCCAGCAGACTCCCGGGACAGGGTTCCTACGAGCAGTACTTC. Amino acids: CASRLPGQGSYEQYF.

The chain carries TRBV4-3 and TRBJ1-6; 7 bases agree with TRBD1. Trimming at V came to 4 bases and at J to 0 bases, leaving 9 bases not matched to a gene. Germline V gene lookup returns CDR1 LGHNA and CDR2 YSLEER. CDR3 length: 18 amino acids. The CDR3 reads CASSPSKQGSSYNSPLHF. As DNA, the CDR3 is TGCGCCAGCAGCCCTTCAAAACAGGGGAGCTCCTATAATTCACCCCTCCACTTT.